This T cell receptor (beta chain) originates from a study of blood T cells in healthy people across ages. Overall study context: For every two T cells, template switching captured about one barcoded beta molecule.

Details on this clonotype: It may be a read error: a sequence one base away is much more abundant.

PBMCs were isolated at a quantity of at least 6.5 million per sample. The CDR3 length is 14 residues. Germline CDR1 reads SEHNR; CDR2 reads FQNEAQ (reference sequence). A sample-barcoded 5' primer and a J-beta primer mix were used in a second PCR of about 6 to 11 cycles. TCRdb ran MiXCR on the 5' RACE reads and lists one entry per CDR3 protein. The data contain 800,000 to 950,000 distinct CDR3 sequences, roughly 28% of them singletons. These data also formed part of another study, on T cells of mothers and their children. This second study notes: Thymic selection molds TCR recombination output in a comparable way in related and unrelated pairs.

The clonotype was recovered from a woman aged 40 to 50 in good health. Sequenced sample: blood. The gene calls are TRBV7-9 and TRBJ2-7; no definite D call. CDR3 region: CANSFNGYSYEQYF. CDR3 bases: TGTGCCAACAGCTTCAACGGGTACTCCTACGAGCAGTACTTC.